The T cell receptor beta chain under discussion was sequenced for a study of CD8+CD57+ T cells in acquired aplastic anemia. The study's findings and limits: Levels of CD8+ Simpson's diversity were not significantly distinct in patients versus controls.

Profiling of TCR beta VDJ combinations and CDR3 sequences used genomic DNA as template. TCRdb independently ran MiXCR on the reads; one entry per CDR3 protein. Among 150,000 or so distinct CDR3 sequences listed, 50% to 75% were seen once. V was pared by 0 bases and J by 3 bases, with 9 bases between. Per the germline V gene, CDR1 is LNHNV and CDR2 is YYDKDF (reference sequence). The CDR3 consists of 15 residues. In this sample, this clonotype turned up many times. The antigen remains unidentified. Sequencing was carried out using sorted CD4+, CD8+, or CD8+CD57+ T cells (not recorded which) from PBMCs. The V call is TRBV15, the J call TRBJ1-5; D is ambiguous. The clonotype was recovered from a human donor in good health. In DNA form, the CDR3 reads TGTGCCACCAGCAGAGACTACAGTAACAATCAGCCCCAGCATTTT. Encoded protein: CATSRDYSNNQPQHF. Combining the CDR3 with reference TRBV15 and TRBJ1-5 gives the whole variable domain DAMVIQNPRYQVTQFGKPVTLSCSQTLNHNVMYWYQQKSSQAPKLLFHYYDKDFNNEADTPDNFQSRRPNTSFCFLDIRSPGLGDTAMYLCATSRDYSNNQPQHFGDGTRLSIL.